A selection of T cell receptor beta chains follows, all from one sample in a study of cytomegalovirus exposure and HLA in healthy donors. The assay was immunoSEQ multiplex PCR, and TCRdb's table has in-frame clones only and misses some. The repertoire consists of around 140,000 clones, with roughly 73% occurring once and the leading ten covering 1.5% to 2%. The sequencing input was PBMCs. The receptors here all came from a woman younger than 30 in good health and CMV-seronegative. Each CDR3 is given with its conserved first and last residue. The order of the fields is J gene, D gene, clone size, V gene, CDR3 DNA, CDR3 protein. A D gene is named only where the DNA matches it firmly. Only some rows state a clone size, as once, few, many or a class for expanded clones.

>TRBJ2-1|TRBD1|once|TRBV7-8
TGTGCCAGCAGCTCCCACAGGGGTCGGCCCTACAATGAGCAGTTCTTC
CASSSHRGRPYNEQFF
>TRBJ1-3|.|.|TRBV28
TGTGCCAGCTGGGCGCCTACAGGGTCTAGGTCTGGAAACACCATATATTTT
CASWAPTGSRSGNTIYF
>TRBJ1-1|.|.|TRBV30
TGTGCCTGGACCCTAGGGGTGACCACTGAAGCTTTCTTT
CAWTLGVTTEAFF
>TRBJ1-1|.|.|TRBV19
TGTGCCAGTAGCCTCTCCCGAACAAAAGCTTTCTTT
CASSLSRTKAFF
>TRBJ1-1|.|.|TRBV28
TGTGCCAGCACCCCCGCAAGCATCATGAACACTGAAGCTTTCTTT
CASTPASIMNTEAFF
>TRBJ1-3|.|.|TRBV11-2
TGTGCCAGCAGCCTCGACTACTCTGGAAACACCATATATTTT
CASSLDYSGNTIYF
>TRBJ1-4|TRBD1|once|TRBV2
TGTGCCAGCAGTCTTAGACAGGGTTGGGAAAAACTGTTTTTT
CASSLRQGWEKLFF
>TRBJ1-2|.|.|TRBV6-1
TGTGCCAGCAGTGGGGAGGACAAGGGGTATGGCTACACCTTC
CASSGEDKGYGYTF
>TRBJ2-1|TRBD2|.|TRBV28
TGTGCCAGCAGTTTAGGGACTAGTAAAACCTACAATGAGCAGTTCTTC
CASSLGTSKTYNEQFF
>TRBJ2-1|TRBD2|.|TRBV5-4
TGTGCCAGCAGTTCTTTAGCGGGGGACTACAATGAGCAGTTCTTC
CASSSLAGDYNEQFF
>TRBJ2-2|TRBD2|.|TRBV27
TGTGCCAGCACGGGACTAGCGGGGGGGTTGACCGGGGAGCTGTTTTTT
CASTGLAGGLTGELFF
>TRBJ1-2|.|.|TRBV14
TGTGCCAGCAGCCCTCACCCCCGGTCAACCTATGGCTACACCTTC
CASSPHPRSTYGYTF
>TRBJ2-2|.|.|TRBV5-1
TGCGCCAGCAGCTTGAGGGGTTCGGCCGGGGAGCTGTTTTTT
CASSLRGSAGELFF
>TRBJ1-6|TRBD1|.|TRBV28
TGTGCCAGCACGGCGGGACAGAATTCACCCCTCCACTTT
CASTAGQNSPLHF
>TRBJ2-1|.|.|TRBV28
TGTGCCAGCAGTTTGGGCGTGCCGTCGGTACAGTTCTTC
CASSLGVPSVQFF
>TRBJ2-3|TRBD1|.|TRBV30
TGTGCCTGGAGCGACAGGGCCCCCACAGATACGCAGTATTTT
CAWSDRAPTDTQYF
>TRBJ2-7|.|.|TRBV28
TGTGCCAGCAGGGTCCCCGAGCAACCCTACGAGCAGTACTTC
CASRVPEQPYEQYF
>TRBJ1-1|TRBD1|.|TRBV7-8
TGTGCCAGCAGCTCCCGCAGGGGCCAGGGGGGAGCAGAAGCTTTCTTT
CASSSRRGQGGAEAFF
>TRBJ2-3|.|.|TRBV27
TGTGCCAGCCTATTGCCCCCCCCAGATACGCAGTATTTT
CASLLPPPDTQYF
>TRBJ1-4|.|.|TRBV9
TGTGCCAGCAGCGTACAGGGTGGGGAAAAACTGTTTTTT
CASSVQGGEKLFF
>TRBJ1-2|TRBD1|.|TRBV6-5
TGTGCCAGCAGTTACTCTGAGACAGGGGGCGGAGGCTACACCTTC
CASSYSETGGGGYTF
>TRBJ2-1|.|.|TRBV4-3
TGCGCCAGCAGTCCGAGCGGCAATGAGCAGTTCTTC
CASSPSGNEQFF
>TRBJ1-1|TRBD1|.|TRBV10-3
TGTGCCATCAGTGAACCCGGGACAGGGGAGCCTGAAGCTTTCTTT
CAISEPGTGEPEAFF
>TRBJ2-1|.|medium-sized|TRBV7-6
TGTGCCAGCAGCTTAGATGAGTTGAAATACAATGAGCAGTTCTTC
CASSLDELKYNEQFF
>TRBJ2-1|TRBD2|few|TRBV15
TGTGCCACCAGCGGACTAGCGGGAGGGTACAATGAGCAGTTCTTC
CATSGLAGGYNEQFF
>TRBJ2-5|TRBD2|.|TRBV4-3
TGCGCCAGCAGCCAAGAGCGGGGGGGCCAAGAGACCCAGTACTTC
CASSQERGGQETQYF
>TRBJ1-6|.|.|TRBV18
TGTGCCAGCTCACCTCAGACAGATTATAATTCACCCCTCCACTTT
CASSPQTDYNSPLHF
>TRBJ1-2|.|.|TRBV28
TGTGCCAGCAGTTTAATCCTGAACTATGGCTACACCTTC
CASSLILNYGYTF
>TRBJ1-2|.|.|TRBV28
TGTGCCAGCAGCCCAGGGTCTTGGGGTGGCTACACCTTC
CASSPGSWGGYTF
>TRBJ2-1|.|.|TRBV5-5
TGTGCCAGCAGCCCCCCTCTGGGGGGTCCCACCTACAATGAGCAGTTCTTC
CASSPPLGGPTYNEQFF
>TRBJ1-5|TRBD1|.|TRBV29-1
TGCAGCGTGGGGGGACAGGGTTTCGATCAGCCCCAGCATTTT
CSVGGQGFDQPQHF
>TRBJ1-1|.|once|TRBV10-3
TGTGCCATCAGTGAGACGGCAGCTGGGCTGAACACTGAAGCTTTCTTT
CAISETAAGLNTEAFF
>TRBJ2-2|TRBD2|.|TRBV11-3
TGTGCCAGCAGCATCCCACTGAGCGGGAAGGCCGGGGAGCTGTTTTTT
CASSIPLSGKAGELFF
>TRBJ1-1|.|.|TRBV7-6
TGTGCCAGCAGCTTAGGACAGAACACTGAAGCTTTCTTT
CASSLGQNTEAFF
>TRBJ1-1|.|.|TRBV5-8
TGTGCCAGCAGCTTGGTAGTGATGAACACTGAAGCTTTCTTT
CASSLVVMNTEAFF
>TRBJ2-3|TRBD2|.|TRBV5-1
TGCGCCAGCAGCCAGCAAGGCCTAGCGGGAGGGGAACCAGATACGCAGTATTTT
CASSQQGLAGGEPDTQYF
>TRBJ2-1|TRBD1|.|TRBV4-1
TGCGCCAGCAGCCAAGAGGGGGACAGGGAGGTTTACAATGAGCAGTTCTTC
CASSQEGDREVYNEQFF
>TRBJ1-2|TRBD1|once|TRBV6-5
TGTGCCAGCAGTCACGGACAGGGGGAAGGCTACACCTTC
CASSHGQGEGYTF
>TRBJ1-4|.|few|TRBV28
TGTGCCAGCAGTCAGCAGGGTATTGAAGAAAAACTGTTTTTT
CASSQQGIEEKLFF
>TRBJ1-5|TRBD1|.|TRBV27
TGTGCCAGCAGTTCTCTCTCGACAGGGGCCAATCAGCCCCAGCATTTT
CASSSLSTGANQPQHF
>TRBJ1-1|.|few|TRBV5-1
TGCGCCAGCAGCTTGGAAGCTGGAGGAAGAAGCACTGAAGCTTTCTTT
CASSLEAGGRSTEAFF
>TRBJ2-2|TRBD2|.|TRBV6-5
TGTGCCAGCAGAGCGGGAGGCTCGAACACCGGGGAGCTGTTTTTT
CASRAGGSNTGELFF
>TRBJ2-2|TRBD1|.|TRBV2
TGTGCCAGCAGGGGACAGATGAACACCGGGGAGCTGTTTTTT
CASRGQMNTGELFF
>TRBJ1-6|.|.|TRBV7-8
TGTGCCAGCAGCTTGATCAGGGCAAATAATTCACCCCTCCACTTT
CASSLIRANNSPLHF
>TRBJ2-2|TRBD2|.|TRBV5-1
TGCGCCAGCAGCTCCTTAGCGGGAGTACAAACCGGGGAGCTGTTTTTT
CASSSLAGVQTGELFF
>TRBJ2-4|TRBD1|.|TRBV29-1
TGCAGCGTAGAGGGGGCCGTGGACATTCAGTACTTC
CSVEGAVDIQYF
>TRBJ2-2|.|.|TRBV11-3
TGTGCCAGCAGCTTGCGCGGGGAGCTGTTTTTT
CASSLRGELFF
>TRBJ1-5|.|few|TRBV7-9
TGTGCCAGCAGCTCGCACAGGGATCAGGATCAGCCCCAGCATTTT
CASSSHRDQDQPQHF
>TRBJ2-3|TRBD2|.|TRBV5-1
TGCGCCAGCAGCGTCCTTAGCGGGGGGGCGAGCGATACGCAGTATTTT
CASSVLSGGASDTQYF
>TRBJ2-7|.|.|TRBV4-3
TGCGCCAGCAGCCTAGCTCCGGTCGACGAGCAGTACTTC
CASSLAPVDEQYF
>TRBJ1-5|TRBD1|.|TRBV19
TGTGCCAGTAGTGGGACAGGGGGCTTTCAGCCCCAGCATTTT
CASSGTGGFQPQHF
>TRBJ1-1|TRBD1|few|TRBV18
TGTGCCAGCTCACCACAGGCGGACAGGAGCATGAACACTGAAGCTTTCTTT
CASSPQADRSMNTEAFF
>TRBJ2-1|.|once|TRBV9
TGTGCCAGCAGCTACCGGGACAGGGGGCAGGTGGGCCTAGCGGGGGGTCCCAATGAGCAGTTCTTC
CASSYRDRGQVGLAGGPNEQFF
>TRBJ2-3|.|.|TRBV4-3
TGCGCCAGCAGCCAAGGAGCGGTGGCAGATACGCAGTATTTT
CASSQGAVADTQYF
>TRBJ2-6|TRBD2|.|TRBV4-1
TGCGCCAGCAGCCATGGAGGACTAGCGGGGGGCTCTGGGGCCAACGTCCTGACTTTC
CASSHGGLAGGSGANVLTF
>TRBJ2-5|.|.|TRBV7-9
TGTTCCAGCAGCTTAGTTGCGGGTGCAGGCGAGACCCAGTACTTC
CSSSLVAGAGETQYF
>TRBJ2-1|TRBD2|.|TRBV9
TGTGCCAGCAGCGTCTCCGGGACTAGCGGCCTCGACAGCCCGTTCTTC
CASSVSGTSGLDSPFF